The 28 T cell receptor beta chains presented below share a single source sample, sequenced in a study of T cell responses to AZD1222 COVID-19 vaccine. Clones were read by immunoSEQ multiplex PCR, and TCRdb kept only the in-frame ones, dropping some. Of about 140,000 clones in the sample, less than 95% are singletons; the top ten hold 3.4%. The material sequenced was peripheral blood, taken on day 0 of AZD1222 vaccination. These TCRs come from an adult in good health.

The rearrangement joins TRBV3-1 (or the pseudogene TRBV3-2) to TRBJ1-2, with unresolved D. The germline V gene has CDR1 LGHDT and CDR2 YNNKEL (reference sequence). V was shortened by 2 bases and J by 4 bases, with 11 bases between the two germline ends. The CDR3 is 14 amino acids. The CDR3 loop reads CASSQWNFLYGYTF. In nucleotides, the CDR3 is TGTGCCAGCAGCCAATGGAACTTCCTCTATGGCTACACCTTC.

CDR3 in amino acids: CASRGRDSRINANTGELFF. In nucleotides, the CDR3 is TGCGCCAGCAGGGGCCGGGACAGCAGGATTAACGCGAACACCGGGGAGCTGTTTTTT. The chain joins TRBV23-1 to TRBJ2-2; 7 nucleotides match TRBD1. TRBV23-1 qualifies as an ORF whose function is uncertain. After removal of 6 bases from V and 0 bases from J, the junction contained 16 bases not matched to a gene. The CDR3 has 19 amino acids.

This clone was recorded only once. The rearrangement uses TRBV19 and TRBJ1-1; TRBD1 might be the D (5 bases). V lost 10 bases and J 5 bases, leaving 20 bases between the germline ends. Germline V gives CDR1 LNHDA, CDR2 SQIVND (reference sequence). The CDR3 totals 14 residues. CDR3 region: CATQRGRVGTEAFF. The CDR3 region has the DNA TGTGCCACCCAGAGGGGCAGGGTCGGAACTGAAGCTTTCTTT.

The rearrangement joins TRBV10-2 to TRBJ1-5; TRBD1 might be the D (6 bases). CDR3 size: 17 residues. Trimming removed 0 bases at V and 1 base at J, with 13 bases between. Germline V gene lookup returns CDR1 WSHSY and CDR2 SAAADI. The chain's CDR3 is CASSESIRGPSNQPQHF. In nucleotides, the CDR3 is TGCGCCAGCAGTGAGTCGATACGGGGGCCGAGCAATCAGCCCCAGCATTTT.

This sequence joins TRBV27 and TRBJ1-3, with TRBD1 as a possible D gene (6 bases). Between the trimmed V and J ends, which lost 5 bases and 4 bases, there was a span of 18 bases. Per germline, CDR1 MNHEY and CDR2 SMNVEV (reference sequence). The CDR3 covers 16 residues. The CDR3 reads CASSRNSRQVGNTIYF. CDR3 coding DNA: TGTGCCAGCAGTCGGAACAGCCGACAGGTGGGAAACACCATATATTTT.

The chain uses TRBV6-5 and TRBJ2-1; 10 bases agree with TRBD2. This CDR3 contains 16 residues. CDR1 MNHEY and CDR2 SVGAGI come from the germline V gene. The V segment lost 2 bases and the J segment 9 bases; nucleotides outside the gene matches: 10. CDR3 loop: CASSYAASGSSGEQFF. CDR3 coding DNA: TGTGCCAGCAGTTACGCCGCTAGCGGGAGTTCGGGTGAGCAGTTCTTC.

The chain couples TRBV5-4 to TRBJ1-1; 8 bases fit TRBD1. From germline, CDR1 is SGHNT and CDR2 YYREEE (reference sequence). After removal of 4 bases from V and 4 bases from J, the junction contained 9 bases not matched to a gene. CDR3 length: 15 amino acids. The CDR3 here is CASSRPQGAVTEAFF. The CDR3 DNA sequence: TGTGCCAGCAGCCGTCCTCAGGGGGCAGTCACTGAAGCTTTCTTT. Combining the CDR3 with reference TRBV5-4 and TRBJ1-1 gives the whole variable domain ETGVTQSPTHLIKTRGQQVTLRCSSQSGHNTVSWYQQALGQGPQFIFQYYREEENGRGNFPPRFSGLQFPNYSSELNVNALELDDSALYLCASSRPQGAVTEAFFGQGTRLTVV.

The chain has TRBV6-5 and TRBJ1-5; D unresolved. The CDR3 covers 13 residues. V lost 4 bases and J 1 base, leaving 5 bases between the germline ends. In germline, CDR1 is MNHEY, CDR2 SVGAGI. For the CDR3, the DNA is TGTGCCAGCAGTTCGGACAGCAATCAGCCCCAGCATTTT. As protein: CASSSDSNQPQHF.

The CDR3 region is CASSDGTYEQYF. DNA of the CDR3: TGTGCCAGCAGCGACGGAACCTACGAGCAGTACTTC. The V gene is TRBV9, the J gene TRBJ2-7, with D unresolved. CDR3 length equals 12 residues. Looked up from germline, CDR1 is SGDLS and CDR2 is YYNGEE. The V and J ends lost 3 bases and 2 bases respectively, with 6 bases between them.

The rearrangement joins TRBV19 to TRBJ1-1; D is unclear. CDR1 is LNHDA, CDR2 SQIVND, per germline (reference sequence). This CDR3 has 14 residues. V was pared by 2 bases and J by 9 bases, with 16 bases between. This CDR3 is CASSIKAAAAKAFF. As DNA, the CDR3 is TGTGCCAGTAGTATAAAAGCGGCGGCAGCTAAAGCTTTCTTT. The full variable domain, its missing parts supplied by reference TRBV19 and TRBJ1-1, is DGGITQSPKYLFRKEGQNVTLSCEQNLNHDAMYWYRQDPGQGLRLIYYSQIVNDFQKGDIAEGYSVSREKKESFPLTVTSAQKNPTAFYLCASSIKAAAAKAFFGQGTRLTVV.

The V call is TRBV10-3, the J call TRBJ1-1, with D maybe TRBD1 (5 bases). The V gene's germline CDR1 is ENHRY and CDR2 SYGVKD. The CDR3 has 13 amino acids. Trimming shortened V by 7 bases and J by 1 base, and 10 bases separated the two germline ends. For the CDR3, the DNA is TGTGCCATCAAGAACGGACAGAACACTGAAGCTTTCTTT. Protein product: CAIKNGQNTEAFF.

This clone was seen just once. This rearrangement joins TRBV4-2 to TRBJ2-3; weak D call: TRBD2 (7 bases). V was trimmed by 4 bases and J by 5 bases, leaving 19 bases between them. The CDR3 sequence is 16 residues long. Germline lookup yields CDR1 LGHNA and CDR2 YNFKEQ. The CDR3 sequence: CASSPRGAGVVDTQYF. In DNA form, the CDR3 reads TGTGCCAGCAGCCCCCGGGGGGCGGGAGTAGTAGATACGCAGTATTTT.

The chain carries TRBV19 and TRBJ2-1, with D possibly matching TRBD2 (5 bases). CDR3 length: 13 amino acids. Trimming took off 3 bases at V and 8 bases at J, with 11 bases between the two ends. Germline V gene lookup returns CDR1 LNHDA and CDR2 SQIVND (reference sequence). CDR3 sequence (DNA): TGTGCCAGTAGTATTGCCGGGGATGATGAGCAGTTCTTC. Translated: CASSIAGDDEQFF.

This clone was counted a few times. V usage is TRBV9 and J usage is TRBJ1-1; 7 nucleotides line up with TRBD1. The trim removed 4 bases at V and 5 bases at J, leaving 11 bases unmatched. The CDR3 sequence is 15 residues long. The germline V gene encodes CDR1 SGDLS and CDR2 YYNGEE. CDR3 protein: CASSLLGQSGTEAFF. The DNA for the CDR3 is TGTGCCAGCAGCCTCCTGGGACAGTCGGGTACTGAAGCTTTCTTT.

The table lists this clone with a count of one. The chain employs TRBV11-3 and TRBJ2-3; D unresolved. The CDR3 runs to 15 residues. The germline gives CDR1 SGHNT, CDR2 YENEEA. The V end was cut by 0 bases, the J end by 4 bases, with 11 bases between. In nucleotides, the CDR3 is TGTGCCAGCAGCTTAGAATGGTCGGGCGCAGATACGCAGTATTTT. Its protein product is CASSLEWSGADTQYF.

The chain carries TRBV10-3 and TRBJ2-6, with D uncertain. Germline lookup yields CDR1 ENHRY and CDR2 SYGVKD. The CDR3 is 14 amino acids. V dropped 2 bases and J dropped 0 bases, with 2 bases sitting between them. CDR3 amino acids: CAISENSGANVLTF. DNA of the CDR3: TGTGCCATCAGTGAGAACTCTGGGGCCAACGTCCTGACTTTC.

J is TRBJ2-7 and V is TRBV11-3; D is perhaps TRBD1 or TRBD2 (5 bases each). The CDR3 spans 14 residues. Germline V gives CDR1 SGHNT, CDR2 YENEEA. Trimming took off 3 bases at V and 4 bases at J, with 13 bases between the two ends. Written as DNA, the CDR3 is TGTGCCAGCAGCTTTCCAGGGAGAGCGTACGAGCAGTACTTC. This encodes CASSFPGRAYEQYF.

The chain couples TRBV20-1 to TRBJ2-5; D remains unclear. V lost 6 bases and J 5 bases, leaving 7 bases between the germline ends. There are 10 residues in the CDR3. The germline V gene has CDR1 DFQATT and CDR2 SNEGSKA (reference sequence). Here the CDR3 DNA reads TGCAGTGCCCTGAGGGAGACCCAGTACTTC. It encodes CSALRETQYF.

The chain combines TRBV6-6 with TRBJ2-1, with 8 bases aligning to TRBD1. This CDR3 contains 16 residues. V dropped 2 bases and J dropped 5; count of bases not matched to a gene: 8. Germline-derived CDR1 and CDR2 are MNHNY and SVGAGI (reference sequence). CDR3 amino acids: CASSYQGQGANNEQFF. CDR3 bases: TGTGCCAGCAGTTACCAAGGACAGGGAGCTAACAATGAGCAGTTCTTC.

The V call is TRBV4-3, the J call TRBJ2-2, with D unclear. The CDR3 totals 14 residues. The V gene's germline CDR1 is LGHNA and CDR2 YSLEER. Trimming removed 4 bases at V and 6 bases at J, with 12 bases between. CDR3 in DNA: TGCGCCAGCAGCCCACAAGGACCATCCGGGGAGCTGTTTTTT. It translates to CASSPQGPSGELFF.

The chain uses TRBV19 and TRBJ1-5; TRBD1 matches at 8 bases. V trimming: 6 bases; J trimming: 0 bases; junction bases outside the gene matches: 4. The germline V gene encodes CDR1 LNHDA and CDR2 SQIVND (reference sequence). This CDR3 region has 15 residues. DNA of the CDR3: TGTGCCAGTAGAACGGACAGGGTTAGCAATCAGCCCCAGCATTTT. It is translated as CASRTDRVSNQPQHF.

This clone has just one count. The V gene is TRBV2, the J gene TRBJ1-1, with D possibly being TRBD1 (5 bases). This CDR3 has 15 amino acids. Trimming took 5 bases from V and 5 from J, leaving 18 bases between them. Looked up from germline, CDR1 is SNHLY and CDR2 is FYNNEI. CDR3 protein: CASSTPRDSATEAFF. The CDR3 coding sequence is TGTGCCAGCAGTACACCAAGGGACTCAGCGACTGAAGCTTTCTTT.

The chain links TRBV7-2 to TRBJ2-5, with D tentatively TRBD2 (6 bases). Trimming cost V 4 bases and J 5 bases, with 11 bases left between them. From germline, CDR1 is SGHTA and CDR2 FQGNSA. The CDR3 consists of 13 residues. In DNA form, the CDR3 reads TGTGCCAGCAGCTATGGGGGGTCGGAGACCCAGTACTTC. This translates into CASSYGGSETQYF.

The chain carries TRBV19 and TRBJ2-2; D might be TRBD1 (6 bases). Between the trimmed V and J ends, which lost 4 bases and 1 base, there was a span of 10 bases. The CDR3 loop spans 15 amino acids. Germline assignment: CDR1 LNHDA and CDR2 SQIVND (reference sequence). The CDR3 region has the DNA TGTGCCAGTAGTAGGACAGTGGGGAACACCGGGGAGCTGTTTTTT. Amino acids: CASSRTVGNTGELFF.

The chain recombines TRBV9 with TRBJ2-3, with 7 bases identical to TRBD2. Per germline, CDR1 SGDLS and CDR2 YYNGEE. CDR3 length: 16 amino acids. Germline trimming cut 3 bases from V and 6 bases from J; bases unmatched to any gene: 13. The CDR3 reads CASSENLGIGGDTQYF. CDR3 nucleotide sequence: TGTGCCAGCAGCGAAAACTTAGGGATCGGGGGGGATACGCAGTATTTT.

The chain recombines TRBV7-2 with TRBJ2-3; D remains ambiguous. V shed 1 base and J shed 9 bases, with 5 bases lying between them. This CDR3 has 11 amino acids. Per germline, CDR1 SGHTA and CDR2 FQGNSA. The DNA of the CDR3 is TGTGCCAGCAGCTTAGGATGGACGCAGTATTTT. Protein sequence: CASSLGWTQYF.

This rearrangement joins TRBV7-2 to TRBJ2-1; perhaps D is TRBD1 or TRBD2 (5 bases each). Germline-derived CDR1 and CDR2 are SGHTA and FQGNSA. The CDR3 covers 14 residues. V lost 5 bases and J 9 bases, leaving 17 bases between the germline ends. CDR3 amino acids: CASSASGVRGEQFF. CDR3 nucleotides: TGTGCCAGCAGCGCAAGTGGGGTGAGGGGTGAGCAGTTCTTC.

The rearrangement uses TRBV30 and TRBJ2-7; no clear D gene. Germline CDR1 reads GTSNPN; CDR2 reads SVGIG (reference sequence). This CDR3 region has 13 residues. Trimming shortened V by 1 base and J by 2 bases, and 9 bases separated the two germline ends. The CDR3 spells CAWSAGTAYEQYF. The DNA for the CDR3 is TGTGCCTGGAGTGCGGGTACAGCCTACGAGCAGTACTTC.